Below are 27 T cell receptor beta chains sequenced from a single sample in a study of post-analysis software for immune sequencing data. Study observations and caveats: Higher frequency in patients than in controls was seen for five TRBV segments, with TRBV5-6, TRBV5-1 and TRBV20-1 among them.

Prepared libraries of TCR beta cDNA carried unique molecular identifiers. TCRdb reprocessed the PCR reads via MiXCR and lists one record per CDR3 protein. The sample records hundreds of thousands of distinct CDR3 sequences, around 44% being singletons. No antigens are known for them. The sample was blood. Receptors originate from a girl aged 10-17 years with multiple sclerosis.

This clonotype was seen more than once but under ten times. This chain connects TRBV9 to TRBJ2-3; D possibly corresponds to TRBD2 (6 bases). Germline-derived CDR1 and CDR2 are SGDLS and YYNGEE. The CDR3 runs to 16 residues. Between the trimmed V and J ends, which lost 0 bases and 2 bases, there was a span of 13 bases. CDR3 loop: CASSVEGRRTTDTQYF. DNA for the CDR3: TGTGCCAGCAGCGTAGAGGGGAGGAGAACCACAGATACGCAGTATTTT.

This chain uses TRBV4-1 with TRBJ2-1; 13 bases are shared with TRBD2. The CDR3 covers 17 residues. The germline V gene encodes CDR1 MGHRA and CDR2 YSYEKL. V dropped 3 bases and J dropped 2; count of bases not matched to a gene: 4. CDR3 region: CASSHVGLAGTYNEQFF. CDR3 coding DNA: TGCGCCAGCAGCCACGTGGGACTAGCGGGGACCTACAATGAGCAGTTCTTC.

This sequence joins TRBV7-2 and TRBJ2-5; 8 bases line up with TRBD2. The length of the CDR3 is 15 residues. Germline-derived CDR1 and CDR2 are SGHTA and FQGNSA. Trimming removed 4 bases from V and 3 bases from J; junction bases left unmatched: 7. CDR3 in amino acids: CASSSTPGLEETQYF. Written as DNA, the CDR3 is TGTGCCAGCAGCTCCACGCCGGGACTAGAAGAGACCCAGTACTTC.

The chain employs TRBV7-2 and TRBJ2-7; 9 bases align to TRBD2. The DNA end lines up better with TRBJ2-5; the J call may be wrong. The CDR3 sequence is 17 residues long. Germline assignment: CDR1 SGHTA and CDR2 FQGNSA. Here the CDR3 reads CASSLRVAGVYRETQYF. CDR3 sequence (DNA): TGTGCCAGCAGCCTCCGGGTAGCGGGGGTCTACCGGGAGACCCAGTACTTC.

This clonotype has more than one count but fewer than ten. As DNA, the CDR3 is TGTGCCAGCAGCTCAACCAGTGGGACAGGAATCGTTAACACTGAAGCTTTCTTT. This encodes CASSSTSGTGIVNTEAFF. The chain recombines TRBV7-6 with TRBJ1-1; TRBD1 matches 8 bases. Germline V gene sequence: CDR1 SGHVS, CDR2 FNYEAQ. The trim removed 4 bases at V and 2 bases at J, leaving 15 bases unmatched. CDR3 length: 18 amino acids.

The CDR3 loop is CSVSKGSGRYNEQFF. CDR3 DNA: TGCAGTGTTAGTAAAGGGAGCGGGAGGTACAATGAGCAGTTCTTC. V and J are TRBV20-1 and TRBJ2-1; TRBD2 matches at 9 bases. Germline V gives CDR1 DFQATT, CDR2 SNEGSKA (reference sequence). V lost 7 bases, J lost 4 bases, and 11 bases stayed unmatched. The CDR3 is made up of 15 amino acids.

This chain uses TRBV7-2 with TRBJ1-5; no firm D call. The V end was cut by 5 bases, the J end by 3 bases, with 8 bases between. The CDR3 runs to 13 residues. Germline V gene data show CDR1 as SGHTA and CDR2 as FQGNSA. The DNA for the CDR3 is TGTGCCAGCAGCCGGGGAGTCAATCAGCCCCAGCATTTT. This encodes CASSRGVNQPQHF.

The rearrangement links TRBV30 to TRBJ2-7; no clear D. CDR3 length: 10 residues. V was shortened by 6 bases and J by 5 bases, with 8 bases between the two germline ends. Germline-derived CDR1 and CDR2 are GTSNPN and SVGIG (reference sequence). CDR3 loop: CACPNDEQYF. CDR3 nucleotide sequence: TGTGCCTGTCCGAACGACGAGCAGTACTTC. Full variable domain (rest looked up from reference TRBV30 and TRBJ2-7): SQTIHQWPATLVQPVGSPLSLECTVEGTSNPNLYWYRQAAGRGLQLLFYSVGIGQISSEVPQNLSASRPQDRQFILSSKKLLLSDSGFYLCACPNDEQYFGPGTRLTVT.

This clonotype was observed a few times. The V and J genes are TRBV7-3 and TRBJ2-7; no clear D. The CDR3 has 13 amino acids. Germline V gives CDR1 SGHTA, CDR2 FQGTGA. Deletions cut 5 bases from V and 3 bases from J, with 11 bases between. The DNA for the CDR3 is TGTGCCAGCAGCCACGGACCCGGCTACGAGCAGTACTTC. Translation gives CASSHGPGYEQYF.

The gene calls are TRBV7-8 and TRBJ2-5; no clear D gene. This CDR3 spans 14 amino acids. Trimming left V 2 bases short and J 7 bases short, with 14 bases between. Per germline, CDR1 SGHVS and CDR2 FQNEAQ. CDR3 nucleotides: TGTGCCAGCAGCTTAAGGGTTCAGAAGGGGACCCAGTACTTC. Translated, it gives CASSLRVQKGTQYF.

CDR3 residues: CASRNGTVYGYTF. The CDR3 DNA is TGTGCCAGCAGGAACGGGACAGTCTATGGCTACACCTTC. The gene calls are TRBV6-2 or TRBV6-3 and TRBJ1-2, with 7 bases lining up with TRBD1. V shed 6 bases, J shed 4 bases, and the junction held 5 bases outside the gene matches. Looked up from germline, CDR1 is MNHEY and CDR2 is SVGEGT. The CDR3 sequence is 13 residues long.

This clonotype turned up a few times. The V call is TRBV10-3, the J call TRBJ2-1; a possible D gene is TRBD1 (6 bases). Per germline, CDR1 ENHRY and CDR2 SYGVKD. V was shortened by 5 bases and J by 6 bases, with 11 bases between the two germline ends. CDR3 size: 13 residues. The CDR3 nucleotides read TGTGCCATCAGTTTACAGGGTACCAATGAGCAGTTCTTC. Its translation is CAISLQGTNEQFF.

This clonotype was counted between two and nine times. The chain is built from TRBV6-6 and TRBJ2-7, with D uncertain. V lost 5 bases to trimming and J lost 3 bases, with 5 bases between them. CDR3 size: 11 residues. The germline CDR1 and CDR2 sequences are MNHNY and SVGAGI (reference sequence). CDR3 amino acids: CASSQHYEQYF. In nucleotides, the CDR3 is TGTGCCAGCAGTCAACACTACGAGCAGTACTTC.

The rearrangement links TRBV5-1 to TRBJ2-1; a weak D match, TRBD2 (5 bases). Germline-derived CDR1 and CDR2 are SGHRS and YFSETQ. The CDR3 length is 13 residues. V was shortened by 4 bases and J by 8 bases, with 13 bases between the two germline ends. CDR3 amino acids: CASSPRPGYEQFF. The CDR3, as DNA: TGCGCCAGCAGCCCACGCCCGGGATATGAGCAGTTCTTC.

The chain employs TRBV29-1 and TRBJ2-1, with D unclear. The V gene lost 1 base and the J gene lost 0 bases, with 13 bases spanning the gap. Germline V CDR1 and CDR2: SQVTM, ANQGSEA. This CDR3 has 16 amino acids. Here the CDR3 reads CSVEVGIASSYNEQFF. The CDR3 DNA reads as TGCAGCGTTGAAGTCGGTATAGCCAGCTCCTACAATGAGCAGTTCTTC.

This sequence joins TRBV5-5 and TRBJ2-7; perhaps TRBD1 as D (5 bases). Matching the DNA end better, TRBJ2-5 makes the J call doubtful. Germline V lookup: CDR1 SGHKS, CDR2 YYEKEE (reference sequence). The CDR3 length is 16 residues. For the CDR3, the DNA is TGTGCCAGCAGCTTGAGGGGCTCGGCCCTCCAAGAGACCCAGTACTTC. The encoded protein is CASSLRGSALQETQYF.

As for this clonotype: One junction end does not reproduce the germline sequence, and a read error may be involved. The genes are TRBV4-1 and TRBJ2-4; 8 positions agree with TRBD1. Germline loops: CDR1 MGHRA, CDR2 YSYEKL. The CDR3 spans 13 residues. CDR3 coding DNA: TGCGCCGGCAGCCAGGGGGCGTCCTACGGGCAGTACTTC. Translated, it gives CAGSQGASYGQYF.

The CDR3 protein is CASSQGNNNEQFF. DNA of the CDR3: TGTGCCAGCAGCCAGGGGAATAACAATGAGCAGTTCTTC. The chain links TRBV12-3 or TRBV12-4 to TRBJ2-1, with a weak D call TRBD1 (6 bases). Trimming left V 6 bases short and J 5 bases short, with 11 bases between. This CDR3 spans 13 amino acids.

This sequence joins TRBV5-1 and TRBJ2-5; D is undetermined. Trimming removed 2 bases at V and 1 base at J, with 12 bases between. Germline V CDR1 and CDR2: SGHRS, YFSETQ. The CDR3 runs 15 residues. The chain's CDR3 is CASSLGSWSQETQYF. CDR3 nucleotide sequence: TGCGCCAGCAGCTTAGGCAGCTGGTCCCAAGAGACCCAGTACTTC.

This clonotype was seen a handful of times. V is TRBV10-3 and J is TRBJ2-1; 8 bases are a match to TRBD1. With 9 bases clipped from V and 9 bases from J, the junction kept 13 bases outside the gene matches. The CDR3 has 14 amino acids. Germline values: CDR1 ENHRY, CDR2 SYGVKD. This chain's CDR3 is CAIMVDRERSEQFF. The CDR3 coding sequence is TGTGCCATTATGGTGGACAGGGAACGGAGTGAGCAGTTCTTC.

This clonotype was observed a handful of times. This chain uses TRBV12-3 or TRBV12-4 with TRBJ1-5, with TRBD1 as a possible D gene (5 bases). The CDR3 extends over 16 amino acids. V lost 6 bases and J 6 bases, leaving 21 bases between the germline ends. CDR3 nucleotides: TGTGCCAGCAGCGGAGGGCAAGGGGCGGAAGGTCAGCCCCAGCATTTT. The encoded protein is CASSGGQGAEGQPQHF.

The chain couples TRBV7-9 to TRBJ2-2; D is undetermined. This CDR3 is built from 15 residues. Per germline, CDR1 SEHNR and CDR2 FQNEAQ (reference sequence). V gave up 4 bases and J gave up 0 bases, with 9 bases separating them. CDR3 nucleotide sequence: TGTGCCAGCAGCTCGACGGTTACGAACACCGGGGAGCTGTTTTTT. It codes for CASSSTVTNTGELFF. Variable domain in full (rest from reference TRBV7-9 and TRBJ2-2): DTGVSQNPRHKITKRGQNVTFRCDPISEHNRLYWYRQTLGQGPEFLTYFQNEAQLEKSRLLSDRFSAERPKGSFSTLEIQRTEQGDSAMYLCASSSTVTNTGELFFGEGSRLTVL.

This clonotype was counted once. The chain employs TRBV10-3 and TRBJ1-2; possibly TRBD1 for D (6 bases). CDR3 length: 12 residues. The germline CDR1 and CDR2 sequences are ENHRY and SYGVKD. The V end was cut by 6 bases, the J end by 4 bases, with 9 bases between. CDR3 residues: CAIRDSSYGYTF. The CDR3 DNA is TGTGCCATCAGGGACAGCTCCTATGGCTACACCTTC.

The CDR3 is CASSCRDRRDGYTF. In nucleotides, the CDR3 is TGTGCCAGCAGCTGTCGGGACAGGAGGGATGGCTACACCTTC. This chain connects TRBV5-5 to TRBJ1-2; 8 nucleotides agree with TRBD1. Germline trimming cut 3 bases from V and 6 bases from J; bases unmatched to any gene: 7. The CDR3 runs to 14 residues. Germline CDR1 reads SGHKS; CDR2 reads YYEKEE (reference sequence).

In this sample, this clonotype turned up a few times. The V call is TRBV20-1, the J call TRBJ2-5, with a weak D call TRBD2 (5 bases). This CDR3 has 15 amino acids. V shed 0 bases and J shed 5 bases, with 16 bases lying between them. Germline CDR1 reads DFQATT; CDR2 reads SNEGSKA (reference sequence). The DNA for the CDR3 is TGCAGTGCTAGAGATCGGACCACGGGGAAGGAGACCCAGTACTTC. This gives the protein CSARDRTTGKETQYF.

This clonotype was observed a single time. The J gene is TRBJ1-4, the V gene TRBV10-3; TRBD1 might be the D (6 bases). This CDR3 comprises 15 residues. The V gene's germline CDR1 is ENHRY and CDR2 SYGVKD. The germline V and J ends were trimmed by 4 bases and 4 bases, with 13 bases remaining between them. CDR3 sequence (DNA): TGTGCCATCAGTGGAACGGGACACCGTAATGAAAAACTGTTTTTT. Protein sequence: CAISGTGHRNEKLFF.

This clonotype has just a few counts. This chain links TRBV27 with TRBJ2-5; 8 positions agree with TRBD1. Germline lookup yields CDR1 MNHEY and CDR2 SMNVEV (reference sequence). The V gene end was trimmed by 6 bases and the J gene end by 5 bases; junction bases not matched to a gene: 5. CDR3 length equals 13 residues. The CDR3 DNA follows: TGTGCCAGCAGGCTGACAGGGGTTGAGACCCAGTACTTC. Encoded protein: CASRLTGVETQYF.